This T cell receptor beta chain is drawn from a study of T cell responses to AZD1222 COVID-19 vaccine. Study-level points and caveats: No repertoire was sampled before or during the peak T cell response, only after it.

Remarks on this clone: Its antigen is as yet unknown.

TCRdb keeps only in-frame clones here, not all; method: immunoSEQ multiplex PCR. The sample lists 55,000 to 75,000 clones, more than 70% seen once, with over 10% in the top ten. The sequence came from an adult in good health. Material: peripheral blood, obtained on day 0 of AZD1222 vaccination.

CDR3 region: CASSSLMARGGYNEQFF. CDR3 sequence (DNA): TGCGCCAGCAGCTCCCTAATGGCCCGGGGGGGGTACAATGAGCAGTTCTTC. This chain uses TRBV5-1 with TRBJ2-1, with 8 positions matching TRBD2. J gave up 4 bases and V 3 bases, and 12 bases lay outside the gene matches. The germline V gene encodes CDR1 SGHRS and CDR2 YFSETQ. This CDR3 contains 17 residues.